Each of the 20 T cell receptor beta chains below was sequenced from the same sample in a study of T cells in Graves' hyperthyroidism and ophthalmopathy. Amplified TCR beta CDR3 regions derived from RNA transcripts. Primed by the HTBI set, a first-round RT-PCR was run on the TCR CDR3. TCRdb re-analysed the multiplex PCR reads in MiXCR, keeping a single row per CDR3 protein. The repertoire consists of 490,000 or so distinct CDR3 sequences, with roughly 45% occurring once and the leading ten covering about two fifths. Sequencing was performed on peripheral blood or thyroid tissue (not recorded which). These receptors all stem from an adult woman with Graves' disease, either hyperthyroidism or ophthalmopathy (not recorded which).

The V call is TRBV20-1, the J call TRBJ1-1, with TRBD1 as a possible D gene (6 bases). This CDR3 is built from 13 residues. V lost 6 bases to trimming and J lost 11 bases, with 22 bases between them. CDR1 DFQATT and CDR2 SNEGSKA come from the germline V gene (reference sequence). The DNA of the CDR3 is TGCAGTGCCCCTTTGCGGGGGAACAGGGACGCTTTCTTT. Its translation is CSAPLRGNRDAFF.

This clonotype was recorded at least ten times. This chain links TRBV7-9 with TRBJ2-5, with 7 bases identical to TRBD1. The CDR3 is 15 residues long. The V gene end was trimmed by 5 bases and the J gene end by 4 bases; junction bases not matched to a gene: 10. Germline loops: CDR1 SEHNR, CDR2 FQNEAQ (reference sequence). The chain's CDR3 is CASSPWTGGGETQYF. DNA of the CDR3: TGTGCCAGCAGCCCGTGGACAGGTGGCGGAGAGACCCAGTACTTC.

The rearrangement uses TRBV7-2 and TRBJ2-5; D is undetermined. The CDR3 is 14 residues long. The germline gives CDR1 SGHTA, CDR2 FQGNSA. V was cut by 5 bases and J by 7 bases, with 17 bases left in between. Here the CDR3 reads CASSPEWAWRTQYF. DNA of the CDR3: TGTGCCAGCAGCCCGGAGTGGGCCTGGAGGACCCAGTACTTC.

The V call is TRBV29-1, the J call TRBJ1-2; no clear D. With 5 bases removed from V and 4 bases from J, the gap between germline ends came to 8 bases. The CDR3 has 11 amino acids. CDR1 SQVTM and CDR2 ANQGSEA come from the germline V gene. CDR3 nucleotides: TGCAGCGTTCCCCTCCTCTATGGCTACACCTTC. Its translation is CSVPLLYGYTF. The variable domain in full, with the rest retrieved from reference TRBV29-1 and TRBJ1-2, is SAVISQKPSRDICQRGTSLTIQCQVDSQVTMMFWYRQQPGQSLTLIATANQGSEATYESGFVIDKFPISRPNLTFSTLTVSNMSPEDSSIYLCSVPLLYGYTFGSGTRLTVV.

This clonotype was picked up many times. This chain connects TRBV12-3 or TRBV12-4 to TRBJ1-5, with a weak D call TRBD1 (6 bases). Trimming cost V 5 bases and J 3 bases, with 14 bases left between them. CDR3 length equals 15 residues. CDR3 sequence reads: CASSPGGRVNQPQHF. CDR3 nucleotide sequence: TGTGCCAGCAGTCCCGGGGGCAGGGTCAATCAGCCCCAGCATTTT.

The chain employs TRBV7-3 and TRBJ1-1; a weak D match, TRBD1 (6 bases). CDR3 length: 16 residues. Trimming took 0 bases from V and 6 from J, leaving 17 bases between them. CDR1 and CDR2 from the germline V gene are SGHTA and FQGTGA. The CDR3 is CASSLTRGQGKAEAFF. CDR3 in DNA: TGTGCCAGCAGCTTAACCCGCGGGCAGGGGAAGGCTGAAGCTTTCTTT.

This clonotype was seen ten or more times. V usage is TRBV10-3 and J usage is TRBJ2-6; no definite D call. Trimming pared 6 bases from V and 0 bases from J, leaving 15 bases between. CDR1 ENHRY and CDR2 SYGVKD come from the germline V gene. The length of the CDR3 is 17 residues. As DNA, the CDR3 is TGTGCCATCAGCGCCAGACGGATGGGCTCTGGGGCCAACGTCCTGACTTTC. Translation gives CAISARRMGSGANVLTF.

A few counts support this clonotype. At one end, the junction sequence differs from germline, possibly due to a read error. J is TRBJ2-5 and V is TRBV9, with 7 bases aligning to TRBD1. Germline CDR1 and CDR2: SGDLS and YYNGEE. This CDR3 region has 13 residues. The CDR3 coding sequence is TGTGCTAGCAGGACAGGTCCTCAAGAGACCCAGTACTTC. This encodes CASRTGPQETQYF.

About this clonotype itself: A read error may produce the germline difference seen at one junction end. J is TRBJ1-1 and V is TRBV10-2; 9 bases map to TRBD1. The CDR3 is made up of 14 amino acids. Per germline, CDR1 WSHSY and CDR2 SAAADI. The DNA of the CDR3 is TGTGCCAGCAGCTCCTGGGACAGGGTAACTGAAGCTTTCTTT. It specifies CASSSWDRVTEAFF.

This clonotype was detected a few times. The chain joins TRBV12-3 or TRBV12-4 to TRBJ1-4; D unclear. The CDR3 totals 16 residues. The V and J ends lost 4 bases and 5 bases respectively, with 17 bases between them. Here the CDR3 reads CASSSNPRTQNEKLFF. The CDR3 DNA sequence: TGTGCCAGCAGTTCCAACCCGAGGACGCAAAATGAAAAACTGTTTTTT.

Ten or more counts support this clonotype. The gene calls are TRBV4-2 and TRBJ1-1; a weak D match, TRBD1 (5 bases). The CDR3 is 14 amino acids. Germline assignment: CDR1 LGHNA and CDR2 YNFKEQ. The ends were cut back, 4 bases at V and 4 bases at J, with 13 bases in the middle. The CDR3 is CASSLFTGGTEAFF. CDR3 in DNA: TGTGCCAGCAGCCTCTTTACCGGGGGCACTGAAGCTTTCTTT.

This clonotype was seen only a few times. This chain connects TRBV7-9 to TRBJ2-5; the D is unclear. In germline, CDR1 is SEHNR, CDR2 FQNEAQ (reference sequence). V was clipped by 8 bases and J by 4 bases, with 20 bases between them. The CDR3 spans 15 residues. The chain's CDR3 is CASLLTGGAGETQYF. The CDR3 nucleotides are TGTGCCAGCCTACTTACGGGCGGAGCCGGAGAGACCCAGTACTTC.

There are many counts of this clonotype. The gene calls are TRBV20-1 and TRBJ1-5; D remains unclear. Per the germline V gene, CDR1 is DFQATT and CDR2 is SNEGSKA (reference sequence). Trimming shortened V by 2 bases and J by 2 bases, and 10 bases separated the two germline ends. The CDR3 is 14 residues long. The CDR3 sequence is CSARFPQGNQPQHF. The CDR3 DNA reads as TGCAGTGCTAGATTTCCCCAGGGCAATCAGCCCCAGCATTTT.

The genes are TRBV6-5 and TRBJ2-2, with D uncertain. V was trimmed by 4 bases and J by 6 bases, leaving 9 bases between them. Looked up from germline, CDR1 is MNHEY and CDR2 is SVGAGI. This CDR3 has 13 residues. CDR3 loop: CASSFSFPGELFF. Written as DNA, the CDR3 is TGTGCCAGCAGTTTCAGTTTTCCCGGGGAGCTGTTTTTT.

V gene TRBV27 combines with J gene TRBJ2-5; 9 bases map to TRBD1. The V gene's germline CDR1 is MNHEY and CDR2 SMNVEV (reference sequence). The CDR3 is 15 residues long. Trimming at V came to 6 bases and at J to 4 bases, leaving 9 bases not matched to a gene. CDR3 sequence: CASRFGTGPLETQYF. CDR3 DNA sequence: TGTGCCAGCAGATTTGGGACAGGGCCTCTAGAGACCCAGTACTTC.

This clonotype was seen only once. This chain uses TRBV10-3 with TRBJ1-1, with TRBD1 identical over 10 bases. The CDR3 contains 14 residues. V was clipped by 9 bases and J by 4 bases; unmatched bases: 8. Germline V gene sequence: CDR1 ENHRY, CDR2 SYGVKD. Here the CDR3 reads CAIGQGGRPTEAFF. In nucleotides, the CDR3 is TGTGCCATAGGACAGGGGGGCCGGCCCACTGAAGCTTTCTTT.

This clonotype was recorded many times. The rearrangement joins TRBV12-3 or TRBV12-4 to TRBJ1-1; D call uncertain. CDR3 length: 12 residues. The V end lost 5 bases, the J end lost 5 bases, and 9 bases lay between the germline ends. The CDR3 reads CASSRRGTEAFF. DNA of the CDR3: TGTGCCAGCAGTCGCCGTGGGACTGAAGCTTTCTTT.

Remarks on this clonotype: At one boundary the junction diverges from the germline segment, which might be a read error. The genes are TRBV7-9 and TRBJ2-7; 7 bases are a match to TRBD2. CDR3 size: 18 residues. Germline V gene sequence: CDR1 SEHNR, CDR2 FQNEAQ (reference sequence). CDR3: CASSSRGQRGATPYEQYF. In nucleotides, the CDR3 is TGTGCCAGTAGCTCCCGTGGCCAGCGGGGCGCAACCCCCTACGAGCAGTACTTC.

This clonotype came up many times. This chain uses TRBV20-1 with TRBJ1-1; 8 bases agree with TRBD1. V lost 5 bases and J lost 4; bases outside the gene matches: 12. The V gene's germline CDR1 is DFQATT and CDR2 SNEGSKA (reference sequence). The CDR3 contains 15 residues. The DNA for the CDR3 is TGCAGTGCTCGCGGACAGGGCAGATTAGGCACTGAAGCTTTCTTT. Encoded protein: CSARGQGRLGTEAFF.

V is TRBV5-4 and J is TRBJ1-1; D unclear. The CDR3 covers 15 residues. V lost 4 bases to trimming and J lost 2 bases, with 15 bases between them. Germline loops: CDR1 SGHNT, CDR2 YYREEE (reference sequence). CDR3: CASSQVSRQNTEAFF. The CDR3 nucleotides read TGTGCCAGCAGCCAAGTGAGTAGGCAAAACACTGAAGCTTTCTTT.